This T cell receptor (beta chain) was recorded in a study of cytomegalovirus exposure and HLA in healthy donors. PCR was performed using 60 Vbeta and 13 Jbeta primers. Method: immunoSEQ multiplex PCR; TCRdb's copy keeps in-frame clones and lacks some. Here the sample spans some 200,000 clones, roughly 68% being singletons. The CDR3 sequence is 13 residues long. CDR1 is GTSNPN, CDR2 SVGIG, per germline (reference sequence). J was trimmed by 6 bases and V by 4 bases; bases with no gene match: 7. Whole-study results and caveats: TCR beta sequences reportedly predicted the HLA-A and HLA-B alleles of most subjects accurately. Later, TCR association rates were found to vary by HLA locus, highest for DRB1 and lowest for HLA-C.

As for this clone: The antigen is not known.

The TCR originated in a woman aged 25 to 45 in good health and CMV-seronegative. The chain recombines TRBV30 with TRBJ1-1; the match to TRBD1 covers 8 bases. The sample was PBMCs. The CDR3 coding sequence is TGTGCCTGGATTCCAGGGGGCGCCGCTGAAGCTTTCTTT. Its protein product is CAWIPGGAAEAFF.